The sequence of this T cell receptor (beta chain) was determined in a study of T cell responses to AZD1222 COVID-19 vaccine. Study observations and caveats: An increase in Spike-specific TCR breadth and depth was observed after two AZD1222 doses. Within unmutated variant regions lay the reported targets of nearly half of spike-specific TCRs. White British people made up most donors, females outnumbered males, and clonal diversity was possibly underestimated.

Only in-frame clones appear in the TCRdb table, and some are missing; sequencing was by immunoSEQ multiplex PCR. This table holds some 150,000 clones, roughly 89% found once. Concerning this clone: Its antigen is not identified.

The specimen was peripheral blood, collected on day 0 of AZD1222 vaccination. The sequence was collected from an adult in good health.

The CDR3 sequence: CATSDPGQPNQPQHF. CDR3 nucleotides: TGTGCCACCAGTGACCCGGGACAGCCAAATCAGCCCCAGCATTTT. This chain uses TRBV24-1 with TRBJ1-5; 7 positions match TRBD1. Losses at the gene ends were 4 bases for V and 4 bases for J; bases not matched to a gene: 6. The germline CDR1 and CDR2 sequences are KGHDR and SFDVKD. The CDR3 contains 15 residues.